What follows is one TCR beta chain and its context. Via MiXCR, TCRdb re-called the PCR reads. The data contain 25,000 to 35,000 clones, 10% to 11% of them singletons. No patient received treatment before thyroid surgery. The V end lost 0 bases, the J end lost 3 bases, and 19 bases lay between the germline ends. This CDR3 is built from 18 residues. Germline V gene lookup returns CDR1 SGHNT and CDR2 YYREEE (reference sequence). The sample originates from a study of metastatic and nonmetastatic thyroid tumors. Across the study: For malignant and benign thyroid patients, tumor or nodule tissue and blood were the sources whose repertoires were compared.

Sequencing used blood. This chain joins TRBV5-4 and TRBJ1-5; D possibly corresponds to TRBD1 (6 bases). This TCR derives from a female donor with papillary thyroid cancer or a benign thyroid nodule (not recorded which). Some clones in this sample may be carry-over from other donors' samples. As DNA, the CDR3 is TGTGCCAGCAGCTTGGCTAACAGGGCTCCCTATATCAATCAGCCCCAGCATTTT. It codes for CASSLANRAPYINQPQHF.